This T cell receptor beta chain is drawn from a study of T cells in localized non-small cell lung cancer. Study-level findings and limits: Heterogeneity remains possible, as sequencing covered one tumor region only.

Trimming removed 5 bases at V and 5 bases at J, with 12 bases between. Germline assignment: CDR1 SGHTA and CDR2 FQGNSA. This CDR3 has 13 amino acids. Assay used: immunoSEQ multiplex PCR; TCRdb lists only in-frame clones, some missing. The table shows about 8,800 clones, with less than 95% occurring only once. A note on this clone: Antigen specificity is unknown.

The specimen was peripheral blood, collected before any cancer treatment. This clonotype originated in a male donor aged 60 or older with stage III squamous cell lung carcinoma. V is TRBV7-2 and J is TRBJ2-5, with D possibly being TRBD1 or TRBD2 (6 bases each). Here the CDR3 DNA reads TGTGCCAGCAGCCCGTCGGGGGCGGAGACCCAGTACTTC. Its translation is CASSPSGAETQYF.